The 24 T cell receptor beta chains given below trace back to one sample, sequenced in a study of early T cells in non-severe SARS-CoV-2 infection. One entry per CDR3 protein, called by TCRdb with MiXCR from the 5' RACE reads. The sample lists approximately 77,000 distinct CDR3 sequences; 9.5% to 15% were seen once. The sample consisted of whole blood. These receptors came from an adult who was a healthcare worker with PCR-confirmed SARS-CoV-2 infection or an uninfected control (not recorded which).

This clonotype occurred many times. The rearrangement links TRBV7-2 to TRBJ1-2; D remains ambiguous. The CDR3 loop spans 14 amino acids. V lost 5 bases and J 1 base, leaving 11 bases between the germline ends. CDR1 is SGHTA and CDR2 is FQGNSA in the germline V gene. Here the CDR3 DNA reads TGTGCCAGCAGCCCCTCGGGCAGTAACTATGGCTACACCTTC. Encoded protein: CASSPSGSNYGYTF.

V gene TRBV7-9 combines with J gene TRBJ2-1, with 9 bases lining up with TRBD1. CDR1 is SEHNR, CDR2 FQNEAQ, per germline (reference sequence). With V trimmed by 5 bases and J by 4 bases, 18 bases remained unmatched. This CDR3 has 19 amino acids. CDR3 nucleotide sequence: TGTGCCAGCAGCCTCCGGGACAGGGAAGTTTGGTCGGATTACAATGAGCAGTTCTTC. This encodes CASSLRDREVWSDYNEQFF.

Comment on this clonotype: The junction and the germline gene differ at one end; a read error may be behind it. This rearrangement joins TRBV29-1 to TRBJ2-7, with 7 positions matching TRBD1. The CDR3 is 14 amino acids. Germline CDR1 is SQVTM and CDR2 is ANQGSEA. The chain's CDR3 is CGVAKGASSYEQYF. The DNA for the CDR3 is TGCGGCGTTGCAAAGGGGGCGAGCTCCTACGAGCAGTACTTC.

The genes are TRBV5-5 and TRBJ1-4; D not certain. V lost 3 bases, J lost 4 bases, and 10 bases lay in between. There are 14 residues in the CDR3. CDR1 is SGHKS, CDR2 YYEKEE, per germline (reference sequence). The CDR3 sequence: CASSYDGYNEKLFF. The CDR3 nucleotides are TGTGCCAGCAGCTATGACGGCTATAATGAAAAACTGTTTTTT.

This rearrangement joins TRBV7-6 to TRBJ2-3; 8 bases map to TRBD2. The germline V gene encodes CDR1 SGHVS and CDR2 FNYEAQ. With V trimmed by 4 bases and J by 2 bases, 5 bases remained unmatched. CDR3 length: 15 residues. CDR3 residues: CASSSLAGPTDTQYF. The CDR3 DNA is TGTGCCAGCAGCTCCTTAGCGGGACCCACAGATACGCAGTATTTT.

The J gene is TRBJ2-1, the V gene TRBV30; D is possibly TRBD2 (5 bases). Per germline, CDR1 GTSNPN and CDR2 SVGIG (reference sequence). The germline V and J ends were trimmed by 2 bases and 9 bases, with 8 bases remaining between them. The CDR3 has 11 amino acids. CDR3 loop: CAWSTGSEQFF. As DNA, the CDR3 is TGTGCCTGGAGTACGGGGTCTGAGCAGTTCTTC.

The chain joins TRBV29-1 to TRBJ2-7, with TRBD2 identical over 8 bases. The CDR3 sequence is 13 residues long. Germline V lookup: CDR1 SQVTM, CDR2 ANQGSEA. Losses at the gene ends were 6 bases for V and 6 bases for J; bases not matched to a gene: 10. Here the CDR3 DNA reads TGCAGCGTCGGACGGGGGGGAGGCGGCGAGCAGTACTTC. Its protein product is CSVGRGGGGEQYF.

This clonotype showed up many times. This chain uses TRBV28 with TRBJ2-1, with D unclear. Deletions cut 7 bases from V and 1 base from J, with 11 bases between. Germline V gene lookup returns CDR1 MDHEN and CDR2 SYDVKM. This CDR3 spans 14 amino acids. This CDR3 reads CASNLLGSYNEQFF. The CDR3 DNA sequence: TGTGCCAGCAATCTTCTTGGGTCCTACAATGAGCAGTTCTTC.

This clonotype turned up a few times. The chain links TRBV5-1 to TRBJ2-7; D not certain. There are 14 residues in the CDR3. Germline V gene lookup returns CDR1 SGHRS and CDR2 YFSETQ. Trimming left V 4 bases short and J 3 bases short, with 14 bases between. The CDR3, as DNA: TGCGCCAGCAGCGCCGACCGAGAGTACTACGAGCAGTACTTC. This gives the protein CASSADREYYEQYF.

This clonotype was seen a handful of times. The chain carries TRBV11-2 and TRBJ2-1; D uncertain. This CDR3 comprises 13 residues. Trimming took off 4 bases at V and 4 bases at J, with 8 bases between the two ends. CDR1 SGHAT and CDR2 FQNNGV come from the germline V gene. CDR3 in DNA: TGTGCCAGCAGCTCTCCTGGGTACAATGAGCAGTTCTTC. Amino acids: CASSSPGYNEQFF.

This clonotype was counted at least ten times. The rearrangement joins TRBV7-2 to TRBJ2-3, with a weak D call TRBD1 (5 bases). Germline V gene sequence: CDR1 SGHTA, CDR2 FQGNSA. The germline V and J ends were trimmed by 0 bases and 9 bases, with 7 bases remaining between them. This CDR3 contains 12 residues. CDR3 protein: CASSLAQGTQYF. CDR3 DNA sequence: TGTGCCAGCAGCTTAGCGCAGGGCACGCAGTATTTT.

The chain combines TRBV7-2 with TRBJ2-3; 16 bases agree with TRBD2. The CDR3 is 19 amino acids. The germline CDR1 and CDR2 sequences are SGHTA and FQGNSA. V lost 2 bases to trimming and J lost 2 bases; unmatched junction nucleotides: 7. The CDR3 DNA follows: TGTGCCAGCAGCTTAAGGCCGGGGACTAGCGGGAGGGCCACAGATACGCAGTATTTT. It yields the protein CASSLRPGTSGRATDTQYF.

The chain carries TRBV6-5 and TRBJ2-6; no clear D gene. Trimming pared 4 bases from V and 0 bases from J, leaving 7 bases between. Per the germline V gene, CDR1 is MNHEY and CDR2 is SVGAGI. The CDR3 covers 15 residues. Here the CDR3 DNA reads TGTGCCAGCAGTTTCAGGAACTCTGGGGCCAACGTCCTGACTTTC. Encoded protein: CASSFRNSGANVLTF.

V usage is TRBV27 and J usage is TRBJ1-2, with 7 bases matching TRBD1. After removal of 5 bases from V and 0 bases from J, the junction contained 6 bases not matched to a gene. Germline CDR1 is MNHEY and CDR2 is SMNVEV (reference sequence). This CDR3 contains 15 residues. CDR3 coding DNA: TGTGCCAGCAGTCCCCGACAGGGAGCTAACTATGGCTACACCTTC. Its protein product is CASSPRQGANYGYTF.

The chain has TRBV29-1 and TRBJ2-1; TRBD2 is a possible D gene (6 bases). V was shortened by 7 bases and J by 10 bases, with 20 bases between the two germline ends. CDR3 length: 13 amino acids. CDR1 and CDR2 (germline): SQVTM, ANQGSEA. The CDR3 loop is CSALARGPEEQFF. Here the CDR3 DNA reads TGCAGCGCCCTAGCGAGAGGGCCAGAAGAGCAGTTCTTC.

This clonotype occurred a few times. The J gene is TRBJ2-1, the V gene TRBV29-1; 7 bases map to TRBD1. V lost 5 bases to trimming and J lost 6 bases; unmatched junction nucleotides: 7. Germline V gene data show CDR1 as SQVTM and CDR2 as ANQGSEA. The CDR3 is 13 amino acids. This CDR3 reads CSVNGQGVNEQFF. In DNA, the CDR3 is TGCAGCGTTAATGGGCAGGGGGTCAATGAGCAGTTCTTC.

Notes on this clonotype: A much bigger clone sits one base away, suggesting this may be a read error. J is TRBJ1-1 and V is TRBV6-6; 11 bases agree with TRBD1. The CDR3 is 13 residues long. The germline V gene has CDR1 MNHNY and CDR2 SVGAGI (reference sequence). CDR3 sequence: CSSSYGTGGEAFF. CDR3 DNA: TGTTCCAGCAGTTATGGGACAGGGGGTGAAGCTTTCTTT.

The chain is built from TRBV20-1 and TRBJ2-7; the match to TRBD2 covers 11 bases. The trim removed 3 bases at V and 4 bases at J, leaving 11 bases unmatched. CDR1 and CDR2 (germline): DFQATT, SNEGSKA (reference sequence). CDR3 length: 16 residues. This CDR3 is CSASPSGRRERYEQYF. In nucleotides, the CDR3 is TGCAGTGCTAGTCCTAGCGGGAGGAGGGAGAGGTACGAGCAGTACTTC.

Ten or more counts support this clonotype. CDR3 amino acids: CASSPPGLAGGAVSSYNEQFF. DNA for the CDR3: TGTGCCAGCTCACCCCCCGGACTAGCGGGAGGCGCGGTGAGCTCCTACAATGAGCAGTTCTTC. The chain is built from TRBV18 and TRBJ2-1; 14 nucleotides align to TRBD2. The V and J ends lost 3 bases and 0 bases, in that order; junction bases with no gene match: 13. This CDR3 has 21 residues. Germline CDR1 is KGHSH and CDR2 is LQKENI.

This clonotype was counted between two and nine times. The CDR3 DNA reads as TGTGCCAGCAGTCTAACACCATACAATGAGCAGTTCTTC. Translating it yields CASSLTPYNEQFF. The chain links TRBV27 to TRBJ2-1; D remains ambiguous. This CDR3 contains 13 residues. In germline, CDR1 is MNHEY, CDR2 SMNVEV (reference sequence). The V end was cut by 5 bases, the J end by 4 bases, with 9 bases between.

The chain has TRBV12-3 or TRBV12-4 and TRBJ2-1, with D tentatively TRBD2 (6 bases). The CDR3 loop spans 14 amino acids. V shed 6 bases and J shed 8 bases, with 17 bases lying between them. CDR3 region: CASRTSSSVDEQFF. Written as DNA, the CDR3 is TGTGCCAGCAGGACCTCGTCTAGCGTGGATGAGCAGTTCTTC.

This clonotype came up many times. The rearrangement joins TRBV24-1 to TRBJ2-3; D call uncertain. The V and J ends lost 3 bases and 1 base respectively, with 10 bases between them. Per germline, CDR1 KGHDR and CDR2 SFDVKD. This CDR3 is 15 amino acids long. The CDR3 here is CATSDQKRGTDTQYF. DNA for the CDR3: TGTGCCACCAGTGATCAGAAAAGGGGCACAGATACGCAGTATTTT.

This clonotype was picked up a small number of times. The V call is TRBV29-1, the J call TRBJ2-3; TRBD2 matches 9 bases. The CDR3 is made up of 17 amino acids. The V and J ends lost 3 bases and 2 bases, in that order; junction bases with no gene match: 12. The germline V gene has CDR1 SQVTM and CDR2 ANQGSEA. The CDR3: CSVDGTSRSTNTDTQYF. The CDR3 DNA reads TGCAGCGTTGACGGGACTAGCCGATCGACTAACACAGATACGCAGTATTTT.

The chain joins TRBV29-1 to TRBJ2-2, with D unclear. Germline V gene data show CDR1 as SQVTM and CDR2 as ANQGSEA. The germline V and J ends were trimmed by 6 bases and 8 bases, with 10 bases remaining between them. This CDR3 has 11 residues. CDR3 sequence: CSVIKLGELFF. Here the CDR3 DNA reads TGCAGCGTGATTAAACTAGGGGAGCTGTTTTTT.